This TCR beta chain was sequenced in a study of T cells after yellow fever vaccination. Study-level information: Fractions low in cell number were prepared with SMART-Seq v4 Ultra Low Input.

A 5'RACE template-switching step, the method used to make TCR cDNA, added a universal primer site and UMIs. A single record per CDR3 protein comes from TCRdb applying MiXCR to the 5' RACE reads. The repertoire consists of some 220,000 distinct CDR3 sequences, with about 3% occurring once and the leading ten covering 2.5% to 3.5%. V lost 5 bases to trimming and J lost 3 bases; unmatched junction nucleotides: 20. Germline lookup yields CDR1 SGHTA and CDR2 FQGNSA. The CDR3 totals 19 residues. This chain links TRBV7-2 with TRBJ2-3; 7 bases map to TRBD2. This specimen was CD4+ T cells sorted from PBMCs, taken 10 days after the yellow fever booster vaccination. This clonotype originated in a man in his late teens or twenties who received the YFV17D yellow fever vaccine. CDR3 loop: CASSVPRGTMTSRTDTQYF. CDR3 DNA: TGTGCCAGCAGCGTACCTAGGGGTACAATGACTAGCCGTACAGATACGCAGTATTTT.